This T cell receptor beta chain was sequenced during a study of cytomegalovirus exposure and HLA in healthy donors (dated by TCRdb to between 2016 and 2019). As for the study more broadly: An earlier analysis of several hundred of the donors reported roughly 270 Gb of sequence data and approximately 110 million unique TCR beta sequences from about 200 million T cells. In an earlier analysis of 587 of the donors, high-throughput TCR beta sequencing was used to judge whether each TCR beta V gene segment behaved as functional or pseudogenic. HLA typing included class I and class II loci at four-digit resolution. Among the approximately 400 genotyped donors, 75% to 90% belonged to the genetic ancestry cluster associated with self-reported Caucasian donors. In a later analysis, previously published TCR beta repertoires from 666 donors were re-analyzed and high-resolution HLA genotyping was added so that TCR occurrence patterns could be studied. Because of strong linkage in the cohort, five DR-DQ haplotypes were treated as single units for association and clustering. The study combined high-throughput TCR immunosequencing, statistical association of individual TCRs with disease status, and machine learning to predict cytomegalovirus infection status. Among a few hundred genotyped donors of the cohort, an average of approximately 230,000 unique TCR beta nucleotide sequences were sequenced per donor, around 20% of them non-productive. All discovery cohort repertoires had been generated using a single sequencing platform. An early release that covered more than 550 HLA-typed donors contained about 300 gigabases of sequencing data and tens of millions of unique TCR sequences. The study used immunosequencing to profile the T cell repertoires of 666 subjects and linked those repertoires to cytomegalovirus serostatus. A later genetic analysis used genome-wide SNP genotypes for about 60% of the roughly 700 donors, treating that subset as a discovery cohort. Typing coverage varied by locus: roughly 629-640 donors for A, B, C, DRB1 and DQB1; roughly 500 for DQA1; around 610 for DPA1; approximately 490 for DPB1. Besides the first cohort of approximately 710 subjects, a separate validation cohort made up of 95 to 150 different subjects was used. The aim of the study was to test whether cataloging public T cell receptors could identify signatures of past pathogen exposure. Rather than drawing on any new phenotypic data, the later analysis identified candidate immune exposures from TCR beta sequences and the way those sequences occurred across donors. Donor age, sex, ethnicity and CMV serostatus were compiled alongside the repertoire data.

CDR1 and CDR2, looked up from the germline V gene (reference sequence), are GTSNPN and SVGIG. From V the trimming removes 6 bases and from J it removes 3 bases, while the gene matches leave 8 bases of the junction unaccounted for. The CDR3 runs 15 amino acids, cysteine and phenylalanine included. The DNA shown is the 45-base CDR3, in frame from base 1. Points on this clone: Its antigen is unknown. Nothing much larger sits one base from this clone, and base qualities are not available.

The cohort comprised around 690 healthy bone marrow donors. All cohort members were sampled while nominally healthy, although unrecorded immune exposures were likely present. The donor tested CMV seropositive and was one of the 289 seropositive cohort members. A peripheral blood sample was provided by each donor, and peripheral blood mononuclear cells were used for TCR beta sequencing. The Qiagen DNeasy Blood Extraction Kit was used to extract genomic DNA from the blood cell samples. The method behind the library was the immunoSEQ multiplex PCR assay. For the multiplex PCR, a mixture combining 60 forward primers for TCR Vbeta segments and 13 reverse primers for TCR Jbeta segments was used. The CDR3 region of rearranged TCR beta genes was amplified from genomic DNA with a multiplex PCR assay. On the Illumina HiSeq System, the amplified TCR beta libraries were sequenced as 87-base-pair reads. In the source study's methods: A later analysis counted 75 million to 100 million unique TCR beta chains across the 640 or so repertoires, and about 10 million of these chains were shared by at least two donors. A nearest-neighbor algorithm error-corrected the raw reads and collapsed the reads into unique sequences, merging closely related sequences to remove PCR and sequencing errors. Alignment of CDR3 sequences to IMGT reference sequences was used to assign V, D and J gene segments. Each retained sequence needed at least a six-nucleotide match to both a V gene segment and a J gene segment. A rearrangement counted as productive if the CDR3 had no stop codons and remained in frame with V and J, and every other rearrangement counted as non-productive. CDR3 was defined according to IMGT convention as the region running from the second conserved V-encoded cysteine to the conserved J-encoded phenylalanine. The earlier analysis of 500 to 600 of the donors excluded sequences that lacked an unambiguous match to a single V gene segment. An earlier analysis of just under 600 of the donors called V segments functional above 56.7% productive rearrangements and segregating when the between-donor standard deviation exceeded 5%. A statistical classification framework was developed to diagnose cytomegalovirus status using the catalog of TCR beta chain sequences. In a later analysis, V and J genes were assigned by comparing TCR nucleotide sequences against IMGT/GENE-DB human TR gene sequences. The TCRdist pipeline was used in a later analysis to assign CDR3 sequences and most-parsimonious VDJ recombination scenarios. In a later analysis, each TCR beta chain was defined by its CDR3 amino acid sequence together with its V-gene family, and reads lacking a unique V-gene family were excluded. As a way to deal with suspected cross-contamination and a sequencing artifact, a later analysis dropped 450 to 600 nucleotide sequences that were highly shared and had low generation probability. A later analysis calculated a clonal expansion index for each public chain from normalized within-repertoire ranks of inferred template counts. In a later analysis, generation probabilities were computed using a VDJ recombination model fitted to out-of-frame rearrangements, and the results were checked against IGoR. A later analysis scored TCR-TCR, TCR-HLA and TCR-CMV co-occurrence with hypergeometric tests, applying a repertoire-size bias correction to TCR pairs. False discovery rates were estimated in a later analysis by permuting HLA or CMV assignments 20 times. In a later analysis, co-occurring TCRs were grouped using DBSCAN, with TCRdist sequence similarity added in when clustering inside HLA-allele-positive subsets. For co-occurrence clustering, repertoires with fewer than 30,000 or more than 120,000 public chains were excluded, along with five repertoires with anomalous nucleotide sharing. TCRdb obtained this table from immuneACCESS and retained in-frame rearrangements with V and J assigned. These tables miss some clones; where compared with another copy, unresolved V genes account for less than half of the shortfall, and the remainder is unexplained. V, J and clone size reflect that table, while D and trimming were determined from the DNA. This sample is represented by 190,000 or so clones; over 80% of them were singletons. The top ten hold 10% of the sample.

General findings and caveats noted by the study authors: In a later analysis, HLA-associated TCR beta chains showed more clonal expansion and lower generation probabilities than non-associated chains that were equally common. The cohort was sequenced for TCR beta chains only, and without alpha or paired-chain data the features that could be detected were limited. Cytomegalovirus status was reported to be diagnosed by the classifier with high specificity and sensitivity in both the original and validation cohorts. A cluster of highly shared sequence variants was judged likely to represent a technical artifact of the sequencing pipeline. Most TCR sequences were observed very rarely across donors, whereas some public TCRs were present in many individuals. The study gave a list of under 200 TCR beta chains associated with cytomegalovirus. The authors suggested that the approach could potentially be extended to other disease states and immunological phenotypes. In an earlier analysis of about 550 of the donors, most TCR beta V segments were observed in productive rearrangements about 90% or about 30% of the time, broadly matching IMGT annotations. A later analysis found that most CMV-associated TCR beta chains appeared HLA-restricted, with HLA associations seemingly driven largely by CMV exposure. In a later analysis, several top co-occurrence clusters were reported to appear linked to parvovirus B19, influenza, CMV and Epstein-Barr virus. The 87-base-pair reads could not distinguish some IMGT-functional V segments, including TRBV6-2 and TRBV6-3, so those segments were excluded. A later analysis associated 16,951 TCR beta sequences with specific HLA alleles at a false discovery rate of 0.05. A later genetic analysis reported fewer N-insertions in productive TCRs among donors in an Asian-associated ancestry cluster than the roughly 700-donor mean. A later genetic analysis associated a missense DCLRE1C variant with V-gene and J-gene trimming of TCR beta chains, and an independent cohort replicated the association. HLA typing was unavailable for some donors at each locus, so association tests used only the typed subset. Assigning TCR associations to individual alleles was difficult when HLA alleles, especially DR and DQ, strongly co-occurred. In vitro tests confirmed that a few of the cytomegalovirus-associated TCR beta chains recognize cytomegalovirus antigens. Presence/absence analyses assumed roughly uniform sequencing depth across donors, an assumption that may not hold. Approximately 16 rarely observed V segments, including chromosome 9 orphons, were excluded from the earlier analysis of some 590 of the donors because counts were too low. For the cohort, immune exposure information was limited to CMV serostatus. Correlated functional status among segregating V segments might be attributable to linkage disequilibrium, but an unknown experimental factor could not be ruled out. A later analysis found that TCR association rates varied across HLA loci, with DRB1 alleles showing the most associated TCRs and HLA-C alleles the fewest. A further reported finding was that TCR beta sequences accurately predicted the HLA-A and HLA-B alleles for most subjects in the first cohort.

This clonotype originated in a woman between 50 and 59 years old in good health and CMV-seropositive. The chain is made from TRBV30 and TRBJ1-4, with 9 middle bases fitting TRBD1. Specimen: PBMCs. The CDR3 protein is CACSDRGGSNEKLFF. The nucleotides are TGTGCCTGTTCGGACAGGGGAGGATCTAATGAAAAACTGTTTTTT.